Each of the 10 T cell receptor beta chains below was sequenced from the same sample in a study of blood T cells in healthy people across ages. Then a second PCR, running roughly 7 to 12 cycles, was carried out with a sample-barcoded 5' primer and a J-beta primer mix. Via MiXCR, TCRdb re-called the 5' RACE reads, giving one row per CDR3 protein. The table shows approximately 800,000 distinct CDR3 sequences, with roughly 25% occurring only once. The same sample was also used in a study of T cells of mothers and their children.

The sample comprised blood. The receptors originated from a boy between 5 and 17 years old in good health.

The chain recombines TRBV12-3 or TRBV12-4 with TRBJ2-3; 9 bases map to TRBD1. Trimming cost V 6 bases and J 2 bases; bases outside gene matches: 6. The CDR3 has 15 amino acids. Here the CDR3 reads CASSLQGAVTDTQYF. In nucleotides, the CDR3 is TGTGCCAGCAGCCTACAGGGGGCGGTCACAGATACGCAGTATTTT.

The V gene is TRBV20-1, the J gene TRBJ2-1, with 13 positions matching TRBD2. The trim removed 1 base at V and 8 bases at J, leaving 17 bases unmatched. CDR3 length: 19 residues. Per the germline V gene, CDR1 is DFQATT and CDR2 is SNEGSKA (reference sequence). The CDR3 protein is CSARARRRGLAGFGYEQFF. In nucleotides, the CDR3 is TGCAGTGCTAGAGCCCGCCGGCGGGGACTAGCGGGGTTTGGCTATGAGCAGTTCTTC.

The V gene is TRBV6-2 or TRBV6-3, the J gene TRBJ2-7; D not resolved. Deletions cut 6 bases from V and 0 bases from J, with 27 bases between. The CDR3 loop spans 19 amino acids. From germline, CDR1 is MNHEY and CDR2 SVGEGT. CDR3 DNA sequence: TGTGCCAGCAGAACGTACAGATTCCAAGATAACCCGAGCTCCTACGAGCAGTACTTC. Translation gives CASRTYRFQDNPSSYEQYF.

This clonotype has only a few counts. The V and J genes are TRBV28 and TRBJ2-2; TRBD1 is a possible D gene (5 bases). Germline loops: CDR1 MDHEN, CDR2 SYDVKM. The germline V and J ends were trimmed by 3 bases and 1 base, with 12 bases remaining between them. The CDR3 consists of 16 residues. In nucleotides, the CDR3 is TGTGCCAGCAGTTTGTGGGGCAGGAAGAACACCGGGGAGCTGTTTTTT. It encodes CASSLWGRKNTGELFF.

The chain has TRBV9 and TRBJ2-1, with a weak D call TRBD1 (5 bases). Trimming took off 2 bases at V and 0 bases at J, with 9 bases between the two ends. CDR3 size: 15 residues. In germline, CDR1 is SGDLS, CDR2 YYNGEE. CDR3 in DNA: TGTGCCAGCAGCGTCTCCCAGGGCTCCTACAATGAGCAGTTCTTC. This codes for CASSVSQGSYNEQFF.

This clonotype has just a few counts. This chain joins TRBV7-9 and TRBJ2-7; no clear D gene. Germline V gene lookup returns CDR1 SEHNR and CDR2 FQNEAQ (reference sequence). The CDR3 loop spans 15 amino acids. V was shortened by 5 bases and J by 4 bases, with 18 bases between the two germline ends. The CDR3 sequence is CASSPVGLGDYEQYF. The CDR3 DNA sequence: TGTGCCAGCAGCCCTGTCGGGCTGGGCGATTACGAGCAGTACTTC.

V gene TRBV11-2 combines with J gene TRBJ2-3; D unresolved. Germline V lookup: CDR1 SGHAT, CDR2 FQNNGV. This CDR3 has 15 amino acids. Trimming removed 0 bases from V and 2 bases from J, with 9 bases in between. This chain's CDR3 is CASSLDGHNTDTQYF. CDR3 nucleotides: TGTGCCAGCAGCTTAGATGGCCACAACACAGATACGCAGTATTTT.

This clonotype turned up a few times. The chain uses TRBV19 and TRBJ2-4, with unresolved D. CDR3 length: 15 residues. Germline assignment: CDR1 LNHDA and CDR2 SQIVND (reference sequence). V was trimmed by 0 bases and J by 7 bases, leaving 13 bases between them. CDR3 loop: CASSIDGTPQNIQYF. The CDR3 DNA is TGTGCCAGTAGTATAGACGGTACCCCGCAGAACATTCAGTACTTC.

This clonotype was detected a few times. The CDR3 region has the DNA TGTGCCAGCAACAACTTAGGGGTCGGCTTGCAAGAGACCCAGTACTTC. Translated, it gives CASNNLGVGLQETQYF. The chain employs TRBV21-1 and TRBJ2-1; no check of the table's D call, TRBD1, against the DNA was made. Matching the DNA end better, TRBJ2-5 makes the J call doubtful. TRBV21-1 is annotated as a pseudogene. This CDR3 has 16 residues.

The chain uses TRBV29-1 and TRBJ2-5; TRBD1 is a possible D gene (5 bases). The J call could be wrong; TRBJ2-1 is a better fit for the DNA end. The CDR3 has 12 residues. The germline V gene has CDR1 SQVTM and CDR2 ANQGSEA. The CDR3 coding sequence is TGCAGCGTTGTTTCAGGGATCCGTGAGCAGTTCTTC. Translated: CSVVSGIREQFF.